This TCR beta chain was sequenced during a study of shared clonotypes between healthy human individuals. This clone was seen repeatedly, ten times or more. The sample has other DNA sequences that encode this CDR3 too. The protocol was immunoSEQ multiplex PCR, while the TCRdb copy is restricted to in-frame clones and leaves out a portion. The sample consists of more than 200,000 clones, approximately 65% of them appearing once. CDR1 is SNHLY and CDR2 is FYNNEI in the germline V gene. The CDR3 has 14 amino acids. Trimming removed 6 bases at V and 0 bases at J, with 9 bases between. The specimen sequenced was memory CD4+ T cells sorted from blood. Subset indicated: CD45RA-negative fraction. The clonotype was recovered from a man in his thirties or forties in good health. The rearrangement links TRBV2 to TRBJ2-1, with D tentatively TRBD2 (6 bases). The CDR3 loop is CASRGGSSYNEQFF. CDR3 nucleotide sequence: TGTGCCAGCAGGGGAGGAAGCTCCTACAATGAGCAGTTCTTC.